This TCR beta chain was sequenced during a study of response to subunit inactivated influenza vaccine. Regarding the study as a whole: Each seasonal influenza vaccination recruits few new T cells, the authors suggested.

This CDR3 region has 12 residues. The V gene lost 0 bases and the J gene lost 6 bases, with 6 bases spanning the gap. Germline V gene data show CDR1 as DFQATT and CDR2 as SNEGSKA (reference sequence). Via MiXCR, TCRdb re-called the RT-PCR reads, giving one row per CDR3 protein. The repertoire includes 300,000 to 350,000 distinct CDR3 sequences, 20% to 25% of them detected once, and about 9.4% sits in the top ten. Points on this clonotype: Its specificity is unknown.

The specimen comprised PBMCs from blood, sampled less than 22 months after vaccination. V and J are TRBV20-1 and TRBJ1-5; no reliable D call. The TCR was taken from a man between 50 and 75 years old who received an inactivated influenza vaccine. CDR3 sequence reads: CSARDPSQPQHF. The CDR3, as DNA: TGCAGTGCTAGAGATCCCAGTCAGCCCCAGCATTTT.